The present T cell receptor beta chain was sequenced within a study of vaccination and CD4 T cells after COVID-19. About the research overall: Convalescent donors were composed of six males and four females, of whom two were Hispanic. Two doses of either BNT162b2 or mRNA-1273 vaccine were given to participants.

Concerning this clonotype itself: The antigen is undetermined.

Germline trimming cut 5 bases from V and 4 bases from J; bases unmatched to any gene: 9. Germline CDR1 reads SGHNT; CDR2 reads YYREEE (reference sequence). This CDR3 has 15 amino acids. As to treatment: approximately nine-day PBMC culture with coronavirus spike peptide pools or control peptides (ViraFEST assay). IL-2 at 10 IU/ml and peptide pools at roughly 9.1 ug/ml were added to PBMCs cultured at a few million per well. Cultured CD4+ T-cell DNA underwent Oncomine TCR Beta short-read sequencing. MiXCR, applied by TCRdb to the PCR reads, yields one record per CDR3 protein. The table shows roughly 20,000 distinct CDR3 sequences, with approximately 50% occurring only once.

Sequenced material: CD4+ T cells from blood, cultured in vitro. This rearrangement joins TRBV5-4 to TRBJ1-2; 9 positions match TRBD1. This receptor was identified in a human donor who had recovered from COVID-19. CDR3 nucleotide sequence: TGTGCCAGCAGTGCGAACAGGGGGCAGGGCTATGGCTACACCTTC. Protein: CASSANRGQGYGYTF.